This T cell receptor (beta chain) was obtained from a study of T cells in Graves' hyperthyroidism and ophthalmopathy. This clonotype appeared many times. CDR1 MNHEY and CDR2 SVGEGT come from the germline V gene. The ends lost 6 bases at V and 3 bases at J; junction bases unmatched: 8. This CDR3 contains 15 residues. The source material, RNA transcripts, was used to amplify TCR beta CDR3 regions. A set of HTBI primers served as the primers for a first-round RT-PCR of the TCR CDR3. MiXCR, run by TCRdb on the multiplex PCR reads, gives a single entry per CDR3 protein. The data contain hundreds of thousands of distinct CDR3 sequences, about 14% of them seen just once; the ten biggest clones take up 4.3%.

The sequencing sample was made of blood. This clonotype was sampled from a woman in her forties with Graves' ophthalmopathy. The J gene is TRBJ2-7, the V gene TRBV6-2 or TRBV6-3; 10 positions match TRBD2. CDR3 sequence (DNA): TGTGCCAGCAGGCCATTAGCGGGAGGTTTCTACGAGCAGTACTTC. As protein: CASRPLAGGFYEQYF.